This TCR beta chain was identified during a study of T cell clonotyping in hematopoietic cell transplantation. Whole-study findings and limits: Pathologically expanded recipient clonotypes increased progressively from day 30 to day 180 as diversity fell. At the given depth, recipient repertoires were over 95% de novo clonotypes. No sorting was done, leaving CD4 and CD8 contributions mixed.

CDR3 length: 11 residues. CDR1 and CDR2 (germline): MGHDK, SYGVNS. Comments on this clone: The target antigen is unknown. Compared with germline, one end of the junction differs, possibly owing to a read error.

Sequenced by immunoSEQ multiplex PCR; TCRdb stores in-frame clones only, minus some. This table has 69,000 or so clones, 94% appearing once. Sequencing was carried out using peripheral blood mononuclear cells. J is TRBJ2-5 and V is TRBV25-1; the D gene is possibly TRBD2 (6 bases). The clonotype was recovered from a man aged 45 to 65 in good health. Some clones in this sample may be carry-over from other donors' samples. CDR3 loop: CASSEPGLLHF. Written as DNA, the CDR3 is TGTGCCAGCAGTGAACCGGGACTCTTGCACTTC.